The clone carrying this TCR beta chain was seen once. Its antigen is still unknown. Isolation per sample recovered at least 6 million PBMCs. This specimen comes from a study of blood T cells in healthy people across ages. General observations from the study: Older age went with lower TCR beta diversity per million T cells, in a roughly linear way.

The use of a sample-barcoded 5' primer and a J-beta primer mix characterized a second PCR of about 7 to 12 cycles. TCRdb re-called the 5' RACE reads through MiXCR, storing one row per CDR3 protein. Among 2 million or so distinct CDR3 sequences listed, around half were seen once. Trimming removed 4 bases from V and 6 bases from J, with 14 bases in between. Germline assignment: CDR1 KGHDR and CDR2 SFDVKD. CDR3 length equals 14 residues. The sequenced sample consisted of blood. V gene TRBV24-1 combines with J gene TRBJ1-2, with a weak D call TRBD1 (6 bases). The clonotype comes from a woman aged 40 to 50 in good health. The CDR3 region has the DNA TGTGCCACCAGTGACGTGGGCGGGGGCAATGGCTACACCTTC. This gives the protein CATSDVGGGNGYTF.